Listed here are 6 T cell receptor beta chains from one sample, sequenced in a study of STAT3 mutations in large granular lymphocyte leukemia. Study-wide points: Every T-cell large granular lymphocyte leukemia patient had at least one immunodominant TCR beta clonotype.

Only in-frame clones appear in the TCRdb table, and some are missing; sequencing was by immunoSEQ multiplex PCR. The data hold under 15,000 clones, with under 95% observed a single time. No antigen is known for these receptors. Sequenced: peripheral blood mononuclear cells. The receptors originated from a man between 35 and 55 years old with T-cell large granular lymphocyte leukemia. Some clones in this sample may be carry-over from other donors' samples.

Only one count was recorded for this clone. The rearrangement uses TRBV27 and TRBJ1-1; 7 nucleotides align to TRBD1. Trimming cost V 4 bases and J 4 bases; bases outside gene matches: 6. This CDR3 contains 14 residues. CDR1 is MNHEY and CDR2 is SMNVEV in the germline V gene (reference sequence). CDR3 loop: CASSSFQGGTEAFF. The CDR3 nucleotides are TGTGCCAGCAGTTCGTTCCAGGGGGGCACTGAAGCTTTCTTT.

The rearrangement uses TRBV5-8 and TRBJ1-5; 9 nucleotides match TRBD1. With V trimmed by 0 bases and J by 6 bases, 10 bases remained unmatched. This CDR3 comprises 17 residues. Looked up from germline, CDR1 is SGHTS and CDR2 is YDEGEE. CDR3 region: CASSLDEGTGIFQPQHF. In nucleotides, the CDR3 is TGTGCCAGCAGCTTGGATGAGGGGACAGGGATATTTCAGCCCCAGCATTTT.

The J gene is TRBJ1-2, the V gene TRBV15, with D unclear. V dropped 0 bases and J dropped 3 bases, with 5 bases sitting between them. Per germline, CDR1 LNHNV and CDR2 YYDKDF (reference sequence). The CDR3 has 13 residues. This chain's CDR3 is CATSRDLDYGYTF. The CDR3 nucleotides read TGTGCCACCAGCAGAGATCTAGACTATGGCTACACCTTC.

The V and J genes are TRBV5-4 and TRBJ1-5; no definite D call. V lost 4 bases, J lost 6 bases, and 17 bases lay in between. CDR1 is SGHNT and CDR2 is YYREEE in the germline V gene (reference sequence). The CDR3 totals 15 residues. CDR3 sequence (DNA): TGTGCCAGCAGCCCGGGTCCCGCGTGGGGTCAGCCCCAGCATTTT. It codes for CASSPGPAWGQPQHF.

This sequence joins TRBV5-4 and TRBJ2-7, with 12 bases lining up with TRBD1. V dropped 3 bases and J dropped 7; count of bases not matched to a gene: 11. The CDR3 has 16 amino acids. CDR1 SGHNT and CDR2 YYREEE come from the germline V gene (reference sequence). The CDR3 DNA sequence: TGTGCCAGCAGCTCAATGGCGGGACAGGGGGCGAGGGAGCAGTACTTC. Translated: CASSSMAGQGAREQYF.

The genes are TRBV5-1 and TRBJ1-5; TRBD1 agrees at 10 bases. Trimming removed 4 bases from V and 5 bases from J; junction bases left unmatched: 6. The CDR3 is made up of 15 amino acids. CDR1 and CDR2 from the germline V gene are SGHRS and YFSETQ. Here the CDR3 DNA reads TGCGCCAGCAGCCCAGGGGACAGGGGATATCAGCCCCAGCATTTT. Protein: CASSPGDRGYQPQHF.